This T cell receptor beta chain was sequenced in a study of shared clonotypes between healthy human individuals. V shed 0 bases and J shed 1 base, with 8 bases lying between them. The germline V gene has CDR1 SGHRS and CDR2 YFSETQ. The CDR3 covers 15 residues. The deep-level immunoSEQ assay was used. Sequenced by immunoSEQ multiplex PCR; TCRdb stores in-frame clones only, minus some. The sample yields about 1.4 million clones, 95% to 97% seen once. Regarding this clone: No antigen is known for it.

Study-wide results and caveats: Rarefaction revealed incomplete sorted-subset sequencing despite large depth.

Sequenced input: naive CD4+ T cells sorted from blood. Regarding subset: CD45RA+ positively selected. This TCR came from a man aged 25 to 40 in good health. The rearrangement uses TRBV5-1 and TRBJ2-1, with D possibly matching TRBD2 (6 bases). The CDR3 sequence: CASSLVADSYNEQFF. CDR3 DNA: TGCGCCAGCAGCTTGGTAGCGGATTCCTACAATGAGCAGTTCTTC.